This TCR beta chain was obtained from a study of shared clonotypes between healthy human individuals. Study-level points and caveats: In the sorted subsets, rarefaction showed sequencing was incomplete despite large depth. Read depth was anticipated to influence clonotype sharing among donors.

Repertoires were generated with immunoSEQ multiplex PCR, while TCRdb's copy carries only in-frame clones and drops some. The sample consists of hundreds of thousands of clones, around 92% of them appearing once. Naive CD8 cells lacked CD45RO and underwent positive selection for CCR7, leaving out terminally differentiated effector memory CD45RA+ cells. As to this clone: As yet, its antigen is unknown.

The CDR3 is made up of 12 amino acids. The germline gives CDR1 SEHNR, CDR2 FQNEAQ (reference sequence). The V end lost 1 base, the J end lost 13 bases, and 13 bases lay between the germline ends. This chain connects TRBV7-9 to TRBJ1-2, with D unclear. This clonotype originated in a man between 25 and 39 years old in good health. Sequenced sample: naive CD8+ T cells sorted from blood. The chain's CDR3 is CASSLGAPELTF. CDR3 sequence (DNA): TGTGCCAGCAGCTTAGGAGCTCCGGAGCTCACCTTC.